Shown below are 10 T cell receptor beta chains from a single sample sequenced in a study of cytomegalovirus exposure and HLA in healthy donors. PCR primers comprised 60 Vbeta and 13 Jbeta primers. Sequenced by immunoSEQ multiplex PCR; TCRdb stores in-frame clones only, minus some. The listing contains 130,000 to 150,000 clones. The sequenced material came from PBMCs. These receptors all come from a man aged 35 to 55 in good health and CMV-seronegative.

This chain connects TRBV10-3 to TRBJ2-7, with D possibly being TRBD2 (6 bases). Trimming shortened V by 8 bases and J by 0 bases, and 11 bases separated the two germline ends. Germline V gene lookup returns CDR1 ENHRY and CDR2 SYGVKD. CDR3 length equals 13 residues. The CDR3 nucleotides are TGTGCCATCGGGACTGCCGACTCCTACGAGCAGTACTTC. Translation: CAIGTADSYEQYF.

The chain couples TRBV2 to TRBJ2-2; 9 bases line up with TRBD1. CDR3 length equals 15 residues. J lost 1 base, V lost 6 bases, and 3 bases had no gene match. Germline loops: CDR1 SNHLY, CDR2 FYNNEI. CDR3 nucleotide sequence: TGTGCCAGCAGCGGGACAGGGATGAACACCGGGGAGCTGTTTTTT. Protein product: CASSGTGMNTGELFF. The full variable domain, its missing parts supplied by reference TRBV2 and TRBJ2-2, is EPEVTQTPSHQVTQMGQEVILRCVPISNHLYFYWYRQILGQKVEFLVSFYNNEISEKSEIFDDQFSVERPDGSNFTLKIRSTKLEDSAMYFCASSGTGMNTGELFFGEGSRLTVL.

The chain combines TRBV15 with TRBJ2-7, with 7 positions matching TRBD1. The CDR3 loop spans 14 amino acids. Germline V gives CDR1 LNHNV, CDR2 YYDKDF (reference sequence). V gave up 5 bases and J gave up 2 bases; unmatched junction bases: 6. CDR3 residues: CATSLMTGTYEQYF. The CDR3 bases are TGTGCCACCAGCCTTATGACAGGGACCTACGAGCAGTACTTC.

J is TRBJ2-7 and V is TRBV11-1; D call uncertain. Germline V lookup: CDR1 SGHAT, CDR2 FQDESV (reference sequence). V shed 5 bases and J shed 0 bases, with 11 bases lying between them. The CDR3 consists of 14 residues. CDR3 region: CASSGPPGSYEQYF. The CDR3 coding sequence is TGTGCCAGCAGCGGCCCCCCAGGCTCCTACGAGCAGTACTTC.

V is TRBV5-4 and J is TRBJ2-1; 13 nucleotides agree with TRBD2. There are 18 residues in the CDR3. Germline V gene lookup returns CDR1 SGHNT and CDR2 YYREEE (reference sequence). The V gene end was trimmed by 4 bases and the J gene end by 8 bases; junction bases not matched to a gene: 15. The CDR3 protein is CASSPTLLAGGPGDEQFF. The CDR3 nucleotides read TGTGCCAGCAGCCCGACTTTACTAGCGGGGGGGCCTGGAGATGAGCAGTTCTTC.

The rearrangement uses TRBV25-1 and TRBJ2-3; D is uncertain. V was pared by 4 bases and J by 0 bases, with 2 bases between. The CDR3 has 12 residues. Germline V gene sequence: CDR1 MGHDK, CDR2 SYGVNS. CDR3 in DNA: TGTGCCAGCAGTGTAAGCACAGATACGCAGTATTTT. It yields the protein CASSVSTDTQYF.

CDR3 sequence: CSAFPQWNTGELFF. The CDR3 bases are TGCAGCGCGTTTCCACAGTGGAACACCGGGGAGCTGTTTTTT. The rearrangement uses TRBV29-1 and TRBJ2-2, with D unclear. V dropped 7 bases and J dropped 1 base, with 13 bases sitting between them. This CDR3 comprises 14 residues. Germline V CDR1 and CDR2: SQVTM, ANQGSEA.

This chain connects TRBV7-2 to TRBJ2-2; 12 bases are shared with TRBD2. CDR1 and CDR2 from the germline V gene are SGHTA and FQGNSA. The V segment lost 1 base and the J segment 3 bases; nucleotides outside the gene matches: 9. The CDR3 loop spans 19 amino acids. Here the CDR3 reads CASSLVWLAGGSDTGELFF. The CDR3 DNA is TGTGCCAGCAGCTTAGTTTGGCTAGCGGGGGGGTCCGACACCGGGGAGCTGTTTTTT.

This chain connects TRBV18 to TRBJ1-6, with D maybe TRBD1 (6 bases). CDR3 length: 14 residues. The germline gives CDR1 KGHSH, CDR2 LQKENI. V was pared by 6 bases and J by 7 bases, with 13 bases between. CDR3 coding DNA: TGTGCCAGCTCCCGGGGACACCTCAATTCACCCCTCCACTTT. Residues: CASSRGHLNSPLHF.

V and J are TRBV2 and TRBJ1-4; the D is unclear. V lost 4 bases, J lost 3 bases, and 6 bases lay in between. This CDR3 has 13 amino acids. From germline, CDR1 is SNHLY and CDR2 FYNNEI. Here the CDR3 reads CASSVSPNEKLFF. DNA for the CDR3: TGTGCCAGCAGTGTGTCTCCTAATGAAAAACTGTTTTTT. Full variable domain (outside the CDR3, taken from reference TRBV2 and TRBJ1-4): EPEVTQTPSHQVTQMGQEVILRCVPISNHLYFYWYRQILGQKVEFLVSFYNNEISEKSEIFDDQFSVERPDGSNFTLKIRSTKLEDSAMYFCASSVSPNEKLFFGSGTQLSVL.